This entry concerns a single T cell receptor (beta chain). The data are from a study of T cells in Graves' hyperthyroidism and ophthalmopathy. Trimming took 4 bases from V and 6 from J; bases not matched to a gene: 6. Germline V gene lookup returns CDR1 SGHKS and CDR2 YYEKEE (reference sequence). The CDR3 runs to 15 residues. RNA transcripts provided the source from which TCR beta CDR3 regions were amplified. HTBI primers were employed in a first-round RT-PCR of the TCR CDR3. MiXCR, run by TCRdb on the multiplex PCR reads, gives a single entry per CDR3 protein. The sample shows roughly 740,000 distinct CDR3 sequences, approximately 16% of them seen only once.

Input material: blood. V and J are TRBV5-5 and TRBJ2-1; 11 bases line up with TRBD1. The TCR originated in a man aged 18 to 30 with Graves' hyperthyroidism. The DNA for the CDR3 is TGTGCCAGCAGCACCGGACAGGGGGCCCTCAATGAGCAGTTCTTC. Its translation: CASSTGQGALNEQFF.